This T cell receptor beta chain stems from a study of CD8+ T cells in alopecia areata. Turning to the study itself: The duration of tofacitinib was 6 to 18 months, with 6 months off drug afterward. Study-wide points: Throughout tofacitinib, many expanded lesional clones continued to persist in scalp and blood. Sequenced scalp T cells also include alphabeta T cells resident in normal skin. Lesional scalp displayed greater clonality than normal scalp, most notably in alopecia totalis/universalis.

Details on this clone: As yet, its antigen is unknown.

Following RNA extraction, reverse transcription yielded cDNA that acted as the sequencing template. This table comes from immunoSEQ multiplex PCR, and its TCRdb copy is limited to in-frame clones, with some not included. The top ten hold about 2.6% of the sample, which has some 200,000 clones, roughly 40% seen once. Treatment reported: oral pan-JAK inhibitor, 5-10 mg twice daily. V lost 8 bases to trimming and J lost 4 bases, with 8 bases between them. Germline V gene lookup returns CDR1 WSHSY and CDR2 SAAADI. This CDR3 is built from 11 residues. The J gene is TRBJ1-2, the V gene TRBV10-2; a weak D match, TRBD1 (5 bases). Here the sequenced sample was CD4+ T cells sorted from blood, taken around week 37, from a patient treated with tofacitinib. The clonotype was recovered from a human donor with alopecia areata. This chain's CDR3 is CASGDSYGYTF. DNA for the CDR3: TGCGCCAGCGGAGACAGCTATGGCTACACCTTC.